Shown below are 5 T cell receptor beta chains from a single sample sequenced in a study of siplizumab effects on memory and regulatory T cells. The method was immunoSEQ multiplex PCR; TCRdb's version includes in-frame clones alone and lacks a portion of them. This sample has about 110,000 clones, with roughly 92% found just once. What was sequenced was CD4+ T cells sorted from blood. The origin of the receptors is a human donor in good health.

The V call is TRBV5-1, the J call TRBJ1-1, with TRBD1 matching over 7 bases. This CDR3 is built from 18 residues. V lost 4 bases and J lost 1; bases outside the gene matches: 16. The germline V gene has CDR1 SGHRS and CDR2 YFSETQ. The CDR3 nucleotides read TGCGCCAGCAGCAAAATGACAGGGAAGGGTGCTGGGAACACTGAAGCTTTCTTT. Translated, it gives CASSKMTGKGAGNTEAFF. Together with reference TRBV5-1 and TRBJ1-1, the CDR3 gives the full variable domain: KAGVTQTPRYLIKTRGQQVTLSCSPISGHRSVSWYQQTPGQGLQFLFEYFSETQRNKGNFPGRFSGRQFSNSRSEMNVSTLELGDSALYLCASSKMTGKGAGNTEAFFGQGTRLTVV.

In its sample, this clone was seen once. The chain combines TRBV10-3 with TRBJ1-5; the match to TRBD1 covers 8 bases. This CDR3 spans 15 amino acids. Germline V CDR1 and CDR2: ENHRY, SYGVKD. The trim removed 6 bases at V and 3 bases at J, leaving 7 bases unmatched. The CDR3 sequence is CAISTRTGINQPQHF. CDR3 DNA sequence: TGTGCCATCAGCACTCGGACAGGGATCAATCAGCCCCAGCATTTT.

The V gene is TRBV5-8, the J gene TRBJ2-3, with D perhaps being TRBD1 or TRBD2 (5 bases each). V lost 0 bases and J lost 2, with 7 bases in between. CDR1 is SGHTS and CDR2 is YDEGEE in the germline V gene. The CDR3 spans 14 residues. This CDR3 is CASSLEGTTDTQYF. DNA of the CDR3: TGTGCCAGCAGCTTGGAAGGGACCACAGATACGCAGTATTTT.

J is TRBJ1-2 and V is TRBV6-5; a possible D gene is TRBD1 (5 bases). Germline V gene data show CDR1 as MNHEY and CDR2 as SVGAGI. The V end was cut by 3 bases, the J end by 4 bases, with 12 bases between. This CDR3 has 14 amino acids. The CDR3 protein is CASSYSLGGYGYTF. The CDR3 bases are TGTGCCAGCAGTTATAGCCTGGGGGGCTATGGCTACACCTTC.

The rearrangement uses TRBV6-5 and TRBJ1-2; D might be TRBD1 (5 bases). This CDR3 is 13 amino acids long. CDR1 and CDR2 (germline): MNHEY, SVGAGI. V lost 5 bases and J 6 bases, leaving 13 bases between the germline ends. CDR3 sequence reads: CASSPPMGDGYTF. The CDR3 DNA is TGTGCCAGCAGTCCCCCGATGGGGGATGGCTACACCTTC.